These 27 T cell receptor beta chains share one sample of origin, sequenced in a study of T cell changes during pregnancy in multiple sclerosis (dated 2019 in TCRdb). The library was made by the immunoSEQ multiplex PCR assay. TCRdb obtained this table from immuneACCESS and retained in-frame rearrangements with V and J assigned. These tables miss some clones; where compared with another copy, unresolved V genes account for less than half of the shortfall, and the remainder is unexplained. This sample gives roughly 60,000 clones in total; about 90% of them show up just once. The top ten hold over 0.45% of the sample. The sequenced sample was CD4+ T cells from peripheral blood mononuclear cells, obtained in the first trimester of pregnancy. Receptor source: a female donor with multiple sclerosis, enrolled in a pregnancy study.

The chain is built from TRBV7-9 and TRBJ1-1; the match to TRBD1 covers 7 bases. Germline-derived CDR1 and CDR2 are SEHNR and FQNEAQ (reference sequence). Losses at the gene ends were 6 bases for V and 4 bases for J; bases not matched to a gene: 11. CDR3 length: 15 amino acids. The DNA of the CDR3 is TGTGCCAGCAGACCGATGACAGGGCGGCGCACTGAAGCTTTCTTT. It yields the protein CASRPMTGRRTEAFF.

About this clone: Its ends do not fully match the called genes, so a read error is possible. The chain recombines TRBV5-1 with TRBJ2-4; 7 nucleotides align to TRBD1. The CDR3 contains 16 residues. In germline, CDR1 is SGHRS, CDR2 YFSETQ. In nucleotides, the CDR3 is TGCGCCAGCAGCCGAGCCACAGGGACAGCCGAAAACATTCAGTACTTC. This sequence encodes CASSRATGTAENIQYF.

V usage is TRBV7-7 and J usage is TRBJ2-1, with D possibly TRBD2 on 6 matching bases. CDR1 is SSHAT, CDR2 FNYEAQ, per germline (reference sequence). The CDR3 contains 13 residues. V lost 3 bases, J lost 3 bases, and 6 bases lay in between. The DNA for the CDR3 is TGTGCCAGCAGCTTGACTAGCTACAATGAGCAGTTCTTC. Protein: CASSLTSYNEQFF. Combining the CDR3 with reference TRBV7-7 and TRBJ2-1 gives the whole variable domain GAGVSQSPRYKVTKRGQDVTLRCDPISSHATLYWYQQALGQGPEFLTYFNYEAQPDKSGLPSDRFSAERPEGSISTLTIQRTEQRDSAMYRCASSLTSYNEQFFGPGTRLTVL.

For the CDR3, the DNA is TGTGCCAGCTCAGCCGGACAGGGGGCGCAAACTGAAGCTTTCTTT. Amino acids: CASSAGQGAQTEAFF. The J gene is TRBJ1-1, the V gene TRBV18, with TRBD1 identical over 11 bases. Trimming at V came to 5 bases and at J to 5 bases, leaving 7 bases not matched to a gene. The CDR3 is 15 amino acids. The germline V gene has CDR1 KGHSH and CDR2 LQKENI.

The chain has TRBV5-4 and TRBJ2-3; 7 bases match TRBD1. The V gene end was trimmed by 0 bases and the J gene end by 1 base; junction bases not matched to a gene: 5. The CDR3 is 16 amino acids. Per the germline V gene, CDR1 is SGHNT and CDR2 is YYREEE (reference sequence). CDR3 sequence (DNA): TGTGCCAGCAGCTTGGAGGGGGCGAGTGGCACAGATACGCAGTATTTT. This translates into CASSLEGASGTDTQYF.

The chain carries TRBV7-9 and TRBJ1-1; D perhaps matches TRBD1 (5 bases). The CDR3 totals 15 residues. CDR1 SEHNR and CDR2 FQNEAQ come from the germline V gene (reference sequence). Trimming removed 6 bases from V and 0 bases from J, with 14 bases in between. CDR3 DNA: TGTGCCAGCAGGCCTGTCGGGGGAATGAACACTGAAGCTTTCTTT. This sequence encodes CASRPVGGMNTEAFF.

CDR3 sequence (DNA): TGTGCCAGCAGAATACTAGCGGGGGGGCGCGAGACCCAGTACTTC. Its protein product is CASRILAGGRETQYF. This chain joins TRBV27 and TRBJ2-5, with 13 bases lining up with TRBD2. Per germline, CDR1 MNHEY and CDR2 SMNVEV (reference sequence). The CDR3 runs to 15 residues. The trim removed 6 bases at V and 5 bases at J, leaving 6 bases unmatched.

The chain combines TRBV18 with TRBJ2-3, with a possible D match to TRBD2 (5 bases). There are 16 residues in the CDR3. The V end lost 6 bases, the J end lost 0 bases, and 16 bases lay between the germline ends. Germline V CDR1 and CDR2: KGHSH, LQKENI. In DNA, the CDR3 is TGTGCCAGCTCCCCGAGGGCGGACCTGAGCACAGATACGCAGTATTTT. Translated, it gives CASSPRADLSTDTQYF. Full variable domain (remainder filled in from reference TRBV18 and TRBJ2-3): NAGVMQNPRHLVRRRGQEARLRCSPMKGHSHVYWYRQLPEEGLKFMVYLQKENIIDESGMPKERFSAEFPKEGPSILRIQQVVRGDSAAYFCASSPRADLSTDTQYFGPGTRLTVL.

The chain employs TRBV7-2 and TRBJ2-5; 11 bases are shared with TRBD2. CDR3 length: 16 amino acids. Germline CDR1 is SGHTA and CDR2 is FQGNSA. Germline trimming cut 5 bases from V and 2 bases from J; bases unmatched to any gene: 7. In nucleotides, the CDR3 is TGTGCCAGCAGCGTTCCGGGACTAGCGGAACAAGAGACCCAGTACTTC. It yields the protein CASSVPGLAEQETQYF. Looking up the rest from reference TRBV7-2 and TRBJ2-5 gives the full variable domain: GAGVSQSPSNKVTEKGKDVELRCDPISGHTALYWYRQSLGQGLEFLIYFQGNSAPDKSGLPSDRFSAERTGGSVSTLTIQRTQQEDSAVYLCASSVPGLAEQETQYFGPGTRLLVL.

The V gene is TRBV28, the J gene TRBJ2-4; weak D call: TRBD2 (6 bases). Germline assignment: CDR1 MDHEN and CDR2 SYDVKM. CDR3 length equals 13 residues. V dropped 2 bases and J dropped 7 bases, with 9 bases sitting between them. The CDR3 nucleotides read TGTGCCAGCAGTTTAGCGGGGCACAACATTCAGTACTTC. Its translation is CASSLAGHNIQYF.

V gene TRBV7-9 combines with J gene TRBJ2-1, with 8 positions matching TRBD1. J lost 7 bases, V lost 5 bases, and 7 bases had no gene match. CDR1 is SEHNR, CDR2 FQNEAQ, per germline (reference sequence). This CDR3 comprises 14 residues. The CDR3 loop reads CASSLTQGENEQFF. The CDR3 DNA sequence: TGTGCCAGCAGCCTCACACAGGGGGAGAATGAGCAGTTCTTC.

The V gene is TRBV6-5, the J gene TRBJ1-2, with D unresolved. The V end was cut by 6 bases, the J end by 1 base, with 6 bases between. This CDR3 is built from 12 residues. Germline V gene sequence: CDR1 MNHEY, CDR2 SVGAGI. The CDR3 is CASRNNNYGYTF. DNA of the CDR3: TGTGCCAGCAGAAATAATAACTATGGCTACACCTTC.

The chain couples TRBV28 to TRBJ1-5; D is undetermined. Trimming took 3 bases from V and 2 from J, leaving 17 bases between them. The CDR3 loop spans 17 amino acids. Germline values: CDR1 MDHEN, CDR2 SYDVKM. CDR3 protein: CASSFTGSRQGNQPQHF. DNA for the CDR3: TGTGCCAGCAGTTTCACGGGATCCAGACAAGGCAATCAGCCCCAGCATTTT.

This CDR3 is CASSLEGFVAEQYF. The CDR3 nucleotides are TGCGCCAGCAGCTTGGAGGGGTTCGTCGCCGAGCAGTACTTC. The J gene is TRBJ2-7, the V gene TRBV5-1; D might be TRBD1 (5 bases). Germline CDR1 and CDR2: SGHRS and YFSETQ. V lost 0 bases and J lost 6, with 13 bases in between. This CDR3 is built from 14 residues.

The chain couples TRBV9 to TRBJ1-5; possible D gene TRBD1, 5 bases. Per the germline V gene, CDR1 is SGDLS and CDR2 is YYNGEE. The CDR3 consists of 15 residues. Trimming cost V 0 bases and J 5 bases, with 12 bases left between them. CDR3 region: CASSVGPGVDQPQHF. The CDR3 DNA reads as TGTGCCAGCAGCGTAGGTCCGGGGGTCGATCAGCCCCAGCATTTT.

This clone has a single count. CDR3 sequence: CASSLLLSGRSYNEQFF. CDR3 nucleotide sequence: TGTGCCAGCAGCTTACTATTATCGGGTCGCTCCTACAATGAGCAGTTCTTC. V is TRBV11-1 and J is TRBJ2-1, with D hard to call. Germline V gene data show CDR1 as SGHAT and CDR2 as FQDESV (reference sequence). This CDR3 contains 17 residues. V was shortened by 2 bases and J by 0 bases, with 14 bases between the two germline ends.

With respect to this clone: The junction departs from germline at one end; a sequencing error may be responsible. The rearrangement links TRBV30 to TRBJ2-1, with TRBD2 identical over 8 bases. CDR3 length: 10 amino acids. The germline V gene has CDR1 GTSNPN and CDR2 SVGIG (reference sequence). The CDR3 spells CAWGAGEDLF. The DNA for the CDR3 is TGTGCCTGGGGAGCGGGAGAGGATCTCTTC.

This chain links TRBV19 with TRBJ2-1; D might be TRBD1 (5 bases). In germline, CDR1 is LNHDA, CDR2 SQIVND (reference sequence). This CDR3 has 15 residues. Trimming removed 2 bases at V and 10 bases at J, with 18 bases between. CDR3: CASSIYRQGGKEQFF. For the CDR3, the DNA is TGTGCCAGTAGTATATATAGGCAGGGTGGCAAAGAGCAGTTCTTC.

CDR3 coding DNA: TGTGCCAGCAGTGAATACTGGCTAGCGGGGGGCCACCCTCTTTCCACCGGGGAGCTGTTTTTT. This encodes CASSEYWLAGGHPLSTGELFF. J is TRBJ2-2 and V is TRBV2; 11 nucleotides agree with TRBD2. CDR3 length: 21 amino acids. Germline CDR1 is SNHLY and CDR2 is FYNNEI. V shed 2 bases, J shed 4 bases, and the junction held 18 bases outside the gene matches.

This chain joins TRBV7-6 and TRBJ2-7; TRBD1 agrees at 9 bases. Germline V gene data show CDR1 as SGHVS and CDR2 as FNYEAQ. The length of the CDR3 is 15 residues. After removal of 1 base from V and 12 bases from J, the junction contained 13 bases not matched to a gene. CDR3 sequence: CASSLEGRDRARLYF. CDR3 coding DNA: TGTGCCAGCAGCTTAGAGGGTCGGGACAGGGCGAGACTGTACTTC.

V is TRBV2 and J is TRBJ1-2; D not resolved. Trimming took off 6 bases at V and 7 bases at J, with 15 bases between the two ends. Germline V gene sequence: CDR1 SNHLY, CDR2 FYNNEI. CDR3 length equals 13 residues. The CDR3 sequence: CASRDGVLGGYTF. DNA for the CDR3: TGTGCCAGCAGGGACGGGGTGCTGGGTGGCTACACCTTC.

The chain employs TRBV7-9 and TRBJ2-3, with 9 bases aligning to TRBD2. The CDR3 has 16 amino acids. J lost 0 bases, V lost 5 bases, and 6 bases had no gene match. The germline V gene has CDR1 SEHNR and CDR2 FQNEAQ (reference sequence). DNA of the CDR3: TGTGCCAGCAGCGCTAGCGGGACCTATAGCACAGATACGCAGTATTTT. The encoded protein is CASSASGTYSTDTQYF.

This clone was picked up one time. This rearrangement joins TRBV6-5 to TRBJ1-2; 12 bases match TRBD1. The CDR3 is made up of 14 amino acids. CDR1 MNHEY and CDR2 SVGAGI come from the germline V gene. With V trimmed by 6 bases and J by 4 bases, 3 bases remained unmatched. CDR3 in amino acids: CASSLGQGAYGYTF. CDR3 coding DNA: TGTGCCAGCAGCCTGGGACAGGGGGCCTATGGCTACACCTTC.

The chain carries TRBV10-3 and TRBJ1-5, with D maybe TRBD1 (6 bases). V was clipped by 0 bases and J by 0 bases, with 15 bases between them. Germline loops: CDR1 ENHRY, CDR2 SYGVKD. There are 18 residues in the CDR3. The DNA for the CDR3 is TGTGCCATCAGTGAGTCGACTGGGGGACATTATAGCAATCAGCCCCAGCATTTT. The encoded protein is CAISESTGGHYSNQPQHF.

In this sample, this clone turned up once. The chain joins TRBV6-1 to TRBJ2-7, with 12 nucleotides matching TRBD2. The CDR3 spans 14 residues. J gave up 4 bases and V 4 bases, and 2 bases lay outside the gene matches. Germline CDR1 and CDR2: MNHNS and SASEGT. The CDR3 DNA sequence: TGTGCCAGCAGTGCCGGGACTAGCGGGTACGAGCAGTACTTC. Its translation is CASSAGTSGYEQYF.

The chain couples TRBV29-1 to TRBJ2-1; D ambiguous. V was pared by 6 bases and J by 3 bases, with 12 bases between. Germline-derived CDR1 and CDR2 are SQVTM and ANQGSEA. CDR3 size: 13 residues. The CDR3 spells CSVSRFSYNEQFF. The DNA of the CDR3 is TGCAGCGTATCTAGATTTAGCTACAATGAGCAGTTCTTC.

The chain recombines TRBV7-3 with TRBJ1-6; the match to TRBD1 covers 9 bases. This CDR3 has 19 residues. Germline CDR1 SGHTA, CDR2 FQGTGA. V trimming: 5 bases; J trimming: 6 bases; junction bases outside the gene matches: 17. The CDR3: CASSLPDRGECAFNSPLHF. The CDR3 coding sequence is TGTGCCAGCAGCCTACCGGACAGGGGAGAGTGCGCGTTTAATTCACCCCTCCACTTT.